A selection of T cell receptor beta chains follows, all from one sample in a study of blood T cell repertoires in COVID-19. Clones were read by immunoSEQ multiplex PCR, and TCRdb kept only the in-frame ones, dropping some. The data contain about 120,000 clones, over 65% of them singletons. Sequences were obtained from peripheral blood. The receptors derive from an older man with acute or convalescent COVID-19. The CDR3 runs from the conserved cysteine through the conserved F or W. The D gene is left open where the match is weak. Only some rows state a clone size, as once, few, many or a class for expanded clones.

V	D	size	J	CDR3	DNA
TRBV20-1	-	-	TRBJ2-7	CSAFRDYEQYF	TGCAGTGCCTTCAGGGACTACGAGCAGTACTTC
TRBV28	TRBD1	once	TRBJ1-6	CASHPGQGYSPLHF	TGTGCCAGTCATCCGGGACAGGGCTATTCACCCCTCCACTTT
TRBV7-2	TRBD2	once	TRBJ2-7	CASSLITSGRYEQYF	TGTGCCAGCAGCTTAATCACTAGCGGGAGGTACGAGCAGTACTTC
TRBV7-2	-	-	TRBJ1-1	CASSRRRGHTEAFF	TGTGCCAGCAGTCGGAGGCGGGGGCACACTGAAGCTTTCTTT
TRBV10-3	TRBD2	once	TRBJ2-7	CAISSLAGGYYEQYF	TGTGCCATCTCAAGTCTAGCGGGAGGGTACTACGAGCAGTACTTC
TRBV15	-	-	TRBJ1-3	CATSRDLVGGSGNTIYF	TGTGCCACCAGCAGAGACTTAGTGGGGGGCTCTGGAAACACCATATATTTT
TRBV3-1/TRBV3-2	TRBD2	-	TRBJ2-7	CASSHNPFLLAGVSHEQYF	TGTGCCAGCAGCCACAACCCATTCCTATTAGCGGGGGTTTCCCACGAGCAGTACTTC
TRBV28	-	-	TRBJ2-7	CASSLGSFEVGQVLPLYEQYF	TGTGCCAGCAGTTTAGGGTCTTTCGAAGTTGGACAAGTTCTACCTCTTTACGAGCAGTACTTC
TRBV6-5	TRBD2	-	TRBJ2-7	CASSYSASGSYEQYF	TGTGCCAGCAGTTACTCGGCTAGCGGGTCCTACGAGCAGTACTTC
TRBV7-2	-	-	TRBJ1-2	CASSLDRANYGYTF	TGTGCCAGCAGCTTAGACAGGGCTAACTATGGCTACACCTTC
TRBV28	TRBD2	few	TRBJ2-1	CASSITGTRSGEQFF	TGTGCCAGCAGTATCACCGGGACTAGGTCGGGTGAGCAGTTCTTC
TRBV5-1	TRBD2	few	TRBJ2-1	CASSLMPNSGRGSYNEQFF	TGCGCCAGCAGCTTGATGCCCAATAGCGGGAGGGGTTCCTACAATGAGCAGTTCTTC
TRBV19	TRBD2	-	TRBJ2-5	CASSTGGLAGLETQYF	TGTGCCAGTAGTACTGGGGGTTTAGCGGGACTGGAGACCCAGTACTTC
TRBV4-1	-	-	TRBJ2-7	CASSQGAGGTYEQYF	TGCGCCAGCAGCCAAGGGGCGGGCGGAACCTACGAGCAGTACTTC
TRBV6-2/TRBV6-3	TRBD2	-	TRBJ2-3	CASSPGTTLWAQYF	TGTGCCAGCAGCCCCGGGACTACTCTCTGGGCGCAGTATTTT
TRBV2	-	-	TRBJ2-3	CASSARGPSTDTQYF	TGTGCCAGCAGTGCGCGGGGTCCTAGCACAGATACGCAGTATTTT
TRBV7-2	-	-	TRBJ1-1	CASTKRGALEAFF	TGTGCCAGCACCAAGCGGGGGGCCCTTGAAGCTTTCTTT
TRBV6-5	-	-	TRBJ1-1	CASSLVVNTEAFF	TGTGCCAGCAGTTTAGTAGTAAACACTGAAGCTTTCTTT
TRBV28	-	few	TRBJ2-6	CASSFLVSGANVLTF	TGTGCCAGCAGTTTTCTCGTCTCTGGGGCCAACGTCCTGACTTTC
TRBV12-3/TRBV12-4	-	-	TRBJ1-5	CASRQASQPQHF	TGTGCCAGCAGACAGGCGAGTCAGCCCCAGCATTTT
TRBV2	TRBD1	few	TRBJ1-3	CASRGQGPGNTIYF	TGTGCCAGCCGGGGACAGGGGCCTGGAAACACCATATATTTT
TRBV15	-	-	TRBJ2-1	CATSTTRTYNEQFF	TGTGCCACCAGCACGACTAGAACCTACAATGAGCAGTTCTTC
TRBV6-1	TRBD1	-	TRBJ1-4	CASSETRQGWGEKLFF	TGTGCCAGCAGTGAAACCCGACAGGGGTGGGGTGAAAAACTGTTTTTT
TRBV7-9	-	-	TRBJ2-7	CASSLASFSSYEQYF	TGTGCCAGCAGCTTAGCGTCCTTCTCCTCCTACGAGCAGTACTTC
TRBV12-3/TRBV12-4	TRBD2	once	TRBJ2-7	CASSFSREREQYF	TGTGCCAGCAGTTTCTCGCGGGAGAGAGAGCAGTACTTC
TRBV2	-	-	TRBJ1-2	CASSELGLYGYTF	TGTGCCAGCAGTGAATTGGGCCTCTATGGCTACACCTTC
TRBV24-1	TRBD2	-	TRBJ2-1	CATSDLQPGLGNEQFF	TGTGCCACCAGTGATTTGCAACCGGGACTAGGAAATGAGCAGTTCTTC
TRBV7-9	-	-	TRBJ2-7	CASSVMSQNPAAYEQYF	TGTGCCAGCAGCGTTATGTCCCAGAACCCTGCCGCCTACGAGCAGTACTTC
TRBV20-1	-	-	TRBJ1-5	CSASSGFFQPQHF	TGCAGTGCTAGTTCAGGGTTTTTCCAGCCCCAGCATTTT
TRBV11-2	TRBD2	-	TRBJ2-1	CASSLVTGGTEEQFF	TGTGCCAGCAGCTTAGTAACGGGGGGGACTGAGGAGCAGTTCTTC
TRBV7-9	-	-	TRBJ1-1	CASSLYPGGMSEAFF	TGTGCCAGCAGCTTATACCCGGGAGGTATGTCTGAAGCTTTCTTT
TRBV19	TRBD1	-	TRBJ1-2	CASSVPGQGVLYGYTF	TGTGCCAGTAGTGTGCCGGGACAGGGGGTACTCTATGGCTACACCTTC
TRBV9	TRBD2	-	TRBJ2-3	CASSVEGQRGWADTQYF	TGTGCCAGCAGCGTAGAGGGCCAGCGGGGGTGGGCAGATACGCAGTATTTT
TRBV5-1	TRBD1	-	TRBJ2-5	CASSSGDSAKLETQYF	TGCGCCAGCAGCTCCGGGGACAGCGCAAAACTGGAGACCCAGTACTTC
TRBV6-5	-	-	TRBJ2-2	CASSSLRGTGELFF	TGTGCCAGCAGTTCTTTAAGGGGCACCGGGGAGCTGTTTTTT
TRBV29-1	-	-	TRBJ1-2	CSVDVANYGYTF	TGCAGCGTTGACGTTGCTAACTATGGCTACACCTTC
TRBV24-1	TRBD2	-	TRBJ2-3	CATSVSGGRDTQYF	TGTGCCACCAGTGTTAGCGGGGGGAGAGATACGCAGTATTTT